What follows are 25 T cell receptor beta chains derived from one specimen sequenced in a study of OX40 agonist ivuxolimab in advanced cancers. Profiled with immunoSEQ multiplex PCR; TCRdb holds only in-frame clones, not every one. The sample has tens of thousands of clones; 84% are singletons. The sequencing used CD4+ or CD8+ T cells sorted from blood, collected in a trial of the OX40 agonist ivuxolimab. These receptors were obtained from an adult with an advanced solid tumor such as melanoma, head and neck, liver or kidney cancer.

The CDR3, as DNA: TGTGCCAGCAGTATGGGCGGGGGGGGTCAGCCCCAGCATTTT. The encoded protein is CASSMGGGGQPQHF. The V call is TRBV25-1, the J call TRBJ1-5, with a possible D match to TRBD1 (5 bases). CDR1 and CDR2 from the germline V gene are MGHDK and SYGVNS. V shed 5 bases and J shed 6 bases, with 14 bases lying between them. This CDR3 has 14 amino acids.

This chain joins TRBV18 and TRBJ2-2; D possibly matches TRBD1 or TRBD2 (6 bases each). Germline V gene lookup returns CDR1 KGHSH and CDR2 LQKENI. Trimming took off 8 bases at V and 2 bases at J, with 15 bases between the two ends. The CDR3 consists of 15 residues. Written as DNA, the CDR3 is TGTGCCAGCGGACACGGGGGCCTCAACACCGGGGAGCTGTTTTTT. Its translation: CASGHGGLNTGELFF.

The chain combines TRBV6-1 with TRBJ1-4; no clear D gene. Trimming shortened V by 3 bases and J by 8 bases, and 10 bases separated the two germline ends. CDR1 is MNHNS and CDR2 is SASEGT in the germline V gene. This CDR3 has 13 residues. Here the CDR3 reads CASSETASEKLFF. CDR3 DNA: TGTGCCAGCAGTGAGACCGCGTCGGAAAAACTGTTTTTT.

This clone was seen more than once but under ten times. CDR3 sequence: CASSLRTGGDSPLHF. The CDR3 DNA sequence: TGCGCCAGCAGCTTGCGGACAGGGGGTGATTCACCCCTCCACTTT. The V call is TRBV5-1, the J call TRBJ1-6, with 10 nucleotides matching TRBD1. This CDR3 is built from 15 residues. Germline V gene sequence: CDR1 SGHRS, CDR2 YFSETQ. Trimming took 1 base from V and 8 from J; bases not matched to a gene: 3.

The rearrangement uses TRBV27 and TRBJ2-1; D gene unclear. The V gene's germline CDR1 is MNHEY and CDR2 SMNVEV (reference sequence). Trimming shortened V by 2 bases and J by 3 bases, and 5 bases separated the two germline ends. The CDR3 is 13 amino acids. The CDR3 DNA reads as TGTGCCAGCAGTTTAAATAGCTACAATGAGCAGTTCTTC. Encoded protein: CASSLNSYNEQFF.

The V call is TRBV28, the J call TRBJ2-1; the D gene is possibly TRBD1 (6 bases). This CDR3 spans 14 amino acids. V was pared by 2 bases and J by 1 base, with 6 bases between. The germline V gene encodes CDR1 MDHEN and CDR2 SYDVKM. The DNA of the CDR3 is TGTGCCAGCAGTTTAGACAGGTCCTACAATGAGCAGTTCTTC. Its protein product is CASSLDRSYNEQFF.

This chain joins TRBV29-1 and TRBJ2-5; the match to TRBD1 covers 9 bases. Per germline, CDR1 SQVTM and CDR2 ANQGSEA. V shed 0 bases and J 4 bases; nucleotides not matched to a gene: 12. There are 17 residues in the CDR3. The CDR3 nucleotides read TGCAGCGTTGAAGATCGAGCCAGGACAGGGGCGGGAGAGACCCAGTACTTC. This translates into CSVEDRARTGAGETQYF. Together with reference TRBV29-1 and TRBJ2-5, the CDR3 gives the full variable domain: SAVISQKPSRDICQRGTSLTIQCQVDSQVTMMFWYRQQPGQSLTLIATANQGSEATYESGFVIDKFPISRPNLTFSTLTVSNMSPEDSSIYLCSVEDRARTGAGETQYFGPGTRLLVL.

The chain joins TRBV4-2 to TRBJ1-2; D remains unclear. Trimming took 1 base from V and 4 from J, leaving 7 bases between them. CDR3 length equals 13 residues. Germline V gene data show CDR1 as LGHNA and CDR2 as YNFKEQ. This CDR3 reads CASSQVGSYGYTF. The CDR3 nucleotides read TGTGCCAGCAGCCAAGTAGGTTCCTATGGCTACACCTTC.

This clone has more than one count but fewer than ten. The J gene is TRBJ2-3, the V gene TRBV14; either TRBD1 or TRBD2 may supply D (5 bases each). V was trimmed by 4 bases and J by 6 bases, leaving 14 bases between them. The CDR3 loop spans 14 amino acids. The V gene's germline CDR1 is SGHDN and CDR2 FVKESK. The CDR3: CASSPSGTLDTQYF. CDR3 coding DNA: TGTGCCAGCAGCCCATCCGGGACCCTGGATACGCAGTATTTT.

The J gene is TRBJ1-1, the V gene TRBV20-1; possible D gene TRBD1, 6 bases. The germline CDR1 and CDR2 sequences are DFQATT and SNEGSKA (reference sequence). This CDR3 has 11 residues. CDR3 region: CATGDLSKAFF. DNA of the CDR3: TGCGCGACAGGAGACCTAAGTAAAGCTTTCTTT.

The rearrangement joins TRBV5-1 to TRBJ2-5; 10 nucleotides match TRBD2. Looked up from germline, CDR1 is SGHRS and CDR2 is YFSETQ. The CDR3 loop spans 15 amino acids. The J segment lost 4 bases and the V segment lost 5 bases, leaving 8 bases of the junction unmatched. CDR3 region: CASSYLAGVPETQYF. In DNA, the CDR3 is TGCGCCAGCAGTTACCTAGCGGGAGTCCCAGAGACCCAGTACTTC.

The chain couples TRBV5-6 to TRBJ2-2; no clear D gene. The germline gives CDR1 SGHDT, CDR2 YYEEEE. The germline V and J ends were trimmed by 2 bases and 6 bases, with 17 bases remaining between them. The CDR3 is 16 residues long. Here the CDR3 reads CASSFGLGLIAGELFF. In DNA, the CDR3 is TGTGCCAGCAGCTTTGGTTTGGGCTTAATAGCCGGGGAGCTGTTTTTT.

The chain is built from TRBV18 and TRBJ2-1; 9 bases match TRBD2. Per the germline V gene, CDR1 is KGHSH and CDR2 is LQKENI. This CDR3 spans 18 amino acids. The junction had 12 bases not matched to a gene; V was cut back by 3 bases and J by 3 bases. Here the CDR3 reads CASSPLAGSPGVYNEQFF. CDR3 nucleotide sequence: TGTGCCAGCTCACCTCTAGCGGGATCTCCAGGAGTCTACAATGAGCAGTTCTTC.

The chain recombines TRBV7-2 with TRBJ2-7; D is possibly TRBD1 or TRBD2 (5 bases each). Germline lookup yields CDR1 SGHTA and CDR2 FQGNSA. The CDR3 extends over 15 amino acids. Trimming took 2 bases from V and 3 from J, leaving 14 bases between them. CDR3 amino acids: CASSLNSGGGYEQYF. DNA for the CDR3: TGTGCCAGCAGCTTAAACTCGGGTGGGGGCTACGAGCAGTACTTC.

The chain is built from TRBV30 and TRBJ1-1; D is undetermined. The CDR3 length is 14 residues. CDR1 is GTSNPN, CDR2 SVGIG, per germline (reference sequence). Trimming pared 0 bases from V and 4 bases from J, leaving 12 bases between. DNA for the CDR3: TGTGCCTGGAGTGTAGAGCCTTCGGGCACTGAAGCTTTCTTT. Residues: CAWSVEPSGTEAFF.

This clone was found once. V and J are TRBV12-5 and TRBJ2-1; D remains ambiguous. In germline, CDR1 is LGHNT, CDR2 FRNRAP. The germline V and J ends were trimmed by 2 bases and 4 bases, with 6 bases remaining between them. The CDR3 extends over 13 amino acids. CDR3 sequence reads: CASGLSSYNEQFF. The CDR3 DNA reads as TGTGCTAGTGGTTTGAGTAGTTACAATGAGCAGTTCTTC.

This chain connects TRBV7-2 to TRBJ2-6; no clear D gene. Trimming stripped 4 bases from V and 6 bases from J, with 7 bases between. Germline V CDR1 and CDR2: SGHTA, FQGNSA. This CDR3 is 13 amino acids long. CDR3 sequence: CASSSGLANVLTF. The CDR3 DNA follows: TGTGCCAGCAGCTCGGGCCTGGCCAACGTCCTGACTTTC.

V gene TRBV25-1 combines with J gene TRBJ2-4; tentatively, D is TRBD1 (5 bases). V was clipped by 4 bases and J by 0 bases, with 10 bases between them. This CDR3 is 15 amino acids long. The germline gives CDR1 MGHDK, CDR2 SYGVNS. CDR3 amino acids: CASSATGLAKNIQYF. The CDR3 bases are TGTGCCAGCAGTGCAACAGGTCTAGCCAAAAACATTCAGTACTTC.

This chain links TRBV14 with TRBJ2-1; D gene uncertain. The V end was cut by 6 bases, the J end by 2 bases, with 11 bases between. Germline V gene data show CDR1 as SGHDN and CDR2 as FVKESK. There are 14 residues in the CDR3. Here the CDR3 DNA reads TGTGCCAGCAGTCAGACGAATACCTACAATGAGCAGTTCTTC. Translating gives CASSQTNTYNEQFF.

DNA for the CDR3: TGCAGTGCTAACCCAATCCACGAGCAGTACTTC. This translates into CSANPIHEQYF. The V gene is TRBV20-1, the J gene TRBJ2-7; D call uncertain. The CDR3 spans 11 residues. Germline CDR1 and CDR2: DFQATT and SNEGSKA (reference sequence). The ends were cut back, 4 bases at V and 5 bases at J, with 9 bases in the middle.

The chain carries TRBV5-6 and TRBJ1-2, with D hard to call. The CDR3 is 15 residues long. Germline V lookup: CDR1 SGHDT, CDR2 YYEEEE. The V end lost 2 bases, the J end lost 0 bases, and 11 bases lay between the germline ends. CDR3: CASSFLQRTNYGYTF. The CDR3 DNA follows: TGTGCCAGCAGCTTTCTCCAGCGAACTAACTATGGCTACACCTTC.

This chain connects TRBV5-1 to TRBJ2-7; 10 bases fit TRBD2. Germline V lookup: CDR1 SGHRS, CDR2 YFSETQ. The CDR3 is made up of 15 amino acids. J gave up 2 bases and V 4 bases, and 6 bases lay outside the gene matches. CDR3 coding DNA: TGCGCCAGCAGCAGGGGGACTAGCGCCACCTACGAGCAGTACTTC. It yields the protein CASSRGTSATYEQYF.

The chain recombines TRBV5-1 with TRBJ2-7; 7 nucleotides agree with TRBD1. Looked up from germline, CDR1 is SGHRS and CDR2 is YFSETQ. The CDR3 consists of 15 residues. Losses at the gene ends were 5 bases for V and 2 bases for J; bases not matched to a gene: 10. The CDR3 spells CASSQAGTVAYEQYF. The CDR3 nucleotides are TGCGCCAGCAGTCAGGCCGGGACAGTCGCCTACGAGCAGTACTTC.

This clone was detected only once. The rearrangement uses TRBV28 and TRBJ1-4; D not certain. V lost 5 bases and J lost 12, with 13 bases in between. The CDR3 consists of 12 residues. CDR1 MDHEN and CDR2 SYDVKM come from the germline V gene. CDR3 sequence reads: CASSDNGEELFF. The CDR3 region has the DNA TGTGCCAGCAGTGATAACGGAGAGGAACTGTTTTTT.

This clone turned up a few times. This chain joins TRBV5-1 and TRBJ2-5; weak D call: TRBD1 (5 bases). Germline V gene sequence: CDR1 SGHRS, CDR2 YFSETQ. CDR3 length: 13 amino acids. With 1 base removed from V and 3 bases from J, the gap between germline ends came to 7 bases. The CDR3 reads CASSLQGEETQYF. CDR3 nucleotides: TGCGCCAGCAGCTTGCAGGGTGAAGAGACCCAGTACTTC.